The 2 T cell receptor beta chains listed next were all sequenced from one sample in a study of cytomegalovirus exposure and HLA in healthy donors. PCR used 60 Vbeta primers and 13 Jbeta primers. The data were produced by immunoSEQ multiplex PCR, yet TCRdb's version contains in-frame clones alone and is incomplete. The sample has over 150,000 clones; approximately 84% are singletons. The specimen was PBMCs. Source of these receptors: a girl in the first two years of life in good health and CMV-seronegative.

The CDR3 DNA is TGTGCCAGCAGCTTGGCGCGCGGGGGGTCCCAGGGTGAGCAGTTCTTC. It is translated as CASSLARGGSQGEQFF. This chain connects TRBV5-6 to TRBJ2-1, with 8 bases fitting TRBD2. Per germline, CDR1 SGHDT and CDR2 YYEEEE. The CDR3 extends over 16 amino acids. The ends lost 0 bases at V and 9 bases at J; junction bases unmatched: 11.

This chain connects TRBV7-6 to TRBJ2-1; the match to TRBD2 covers 9 bases. The trim removed 1 base at V and 3 bases at J, leaving 7 bases unmatched. The germline V gene encodes CDR1 SGHVS and CDR2 FNYEAQ. The CDR3 totals 17 residues. CDR3 coding DNA: TGTGCCAGCAGCTTAGGGTATAGCGGGGGCCTCTACAATGAGCAGTTCTTC. This sequence encodes CASSLGYSGGLYNEQFF.